This T cell receptor beta chain was captured by sequencing in a study of CD8+CD57+ T cells in acquired aplastic anemia. Study-wide background: CD4+ and CD8+ cells, once sorted, gave DNA averaging approximately 3.4 ug.

About this clonotype itself: The antigen remains unidentified. The conserved final phenylalanine or tryptophan is absent from the CDR3, which likely points to a read error.

Losses at the gene ends were 3 bases for V and 5 bases for J; bases not matched to a gene: 4. The CDR3 is 16 amino acids. Genomic DNA constituted the template upon which TCR beta VDJ and CDR3 profiling was performed. TCRdb redid the calling of the reads with MiXCR, one entry per CDR3 protein. The top ten clones hold 35% to 50% of a sample with 270,000 or so distinct CDR3 sequences, 82% of them seen once. An expansion of CD8+CD57+ cells by flow cytometry had been shown in patients chosen for sequencing. Every patient was diagnosed with severe acquired aplastic anemia. Study-level results: Overlap between patients and controls comprised almost 30 CD8+ CDR3 sequences.

The rearrangement links TRBV12-3 or TRBV12-4 to TRBJ2-1, with 13 bases matching TRBD2. The sample was sorted CD4+, CD8+, or CD8+CD57+ T cells (not recorded which) from PBMCs. This TCR derives from a human donor with aplastic anemia. The CDR3 coding sequence is TGTGCCAGCAGTTTCCGACTAGCGGGAGGACACAATGAGCAGTTCCTC. Residues: CASSFRLAGGHNEQFL.